This is a list of T cell receptor beta chains from one sample in a study of blood T cell repertoires in COVID-19. Repertoires were generated with immunoSEQ multiplex PCR, while TCRdb's copy carries only in-frame clones and drops some. The sample consists of fewer than 70,000 clones, roughly 80% of them appearing once. The sample comprised peripheral blood. The receptor set was obtained from a woman of 80 years or more with acute or convalescent COVID-19. Both conserved end residues are part of each CDR3. The order of the fields is J gene, D gene, clone size, V gene, CDR3 DNA, CDR3 protein. D genes are given only for firm matches. The size field is filled for only some rows; it gives once, few, many or a size class.

TRBJ2-7,TRBD2,.,TRBV4-2,TGTGCCAGCAGCAAGACTAGCGGGGGAACTCTCTCCTACGAGCAGTACTTC,CASSKTSGGTLSYEQYF
TRBJ2-1,TRBD1,.,TRBV6-5,TGTGCCAGCAGGCGAACAGGGGACCCCTACAATGAGCAGTTCTTC,CASRRTGDPYNEQFF
TRBJ1-1,.,.,TRBV6-5,TGTGCCAGCAGTTCTTCAGGTGCCACTGAAGCTTTCTTT,CASSSSGATEAFF
TRBJ1-2,.,.,TRBV5-1,TGCGCCAGCAGCTTGAACGACAGAAACTATGGCTACACCTTC,CASSLNDRNYGYTF
TRBJ1-2,.,.,TRBV10-3,TGTGCCATCAGTGAGACCCAGACTATCGGCTACACCTTC,CAISETQTIGYTF
TRBJ1-2,.,few,TRBV7-3,TGTGCCAGCAGCTTGCAGGGTATCGATGGCTACACCTTC,CASSLQGIDGYTF
TRBJ2-1,TRBD2,.,TRBV7-2,TGTGCCAGCAGCTTTAGGTTTACCGGGGGGGGCTTGAATGAGCAGTTCTTC,CASSFRFTGGGLNEQFF
TRBJ2-2,.,.,TRBV14,TGTGCCACCTCGGGAACCGGGGAGCTGTTTTTT,CATSGTGELFF
TRBJ2-5,TRBD2,.,TRBV6-5,TGTGCCAGCAGCCCAGCGGGGGGGCCGGTGGAGACCCAGTACTTC,CASSPAGGPVETQYF
TRBJ1-5,TRBD1,.,TRBV15,TGTGCCACCAGCAGGACAGGGGGGGTAGGGCAGCCCCAGCATTTT,CATSRTGGVGQPQHF
TRBJ2-7,.,once,TRBV6-5,TGTGCCAGCAGTTACTCAGGCAGGACCTACGAGCAGTACTTC,CASSYSGRTYEQYF
TRBJ2-3,TRBD2,.,TRBV2,TGTGCCAGCAGTGAACTACGGGGGGGAGGGCTTCACCCAGATACGCAGTATTTT,CASSELRGGGLHPDTQYF